This T cell receptor beta chain is from a study of blood T cell repertoires in COVID-19. Method: immunoSEQ multiplex PCR; TCRdb's copy keeps in-frame clones and lacks some. This table has 200,000 to 300,000 clones, around 88% appearing once. The origin of this receptor is a man in his thirties or forties with active or convalescent COVID-19. Sequencing input: peripheral blood.

CDR3 sequence: CASSQDIGLAGYEQYF. In nucleotides, the CDR3 is TGTGCCAGCAGCCAAGATATTGGGCTAGCGGGCTACGAGCAGTACTTC. The rearrangement joins TRBV3-1 (or the pseudogene TRBV3-2) to TRBJ2-7; 8 bases align to TRBD2. With 0 bases clipped from V and 3 bases from J, the junction kept 7 bases outside the gene matches. CDR1 and CDR2 from the germline V gene are LGHDT and YNNKEL (reference sequence). CDR3 length: 16 amino acids.